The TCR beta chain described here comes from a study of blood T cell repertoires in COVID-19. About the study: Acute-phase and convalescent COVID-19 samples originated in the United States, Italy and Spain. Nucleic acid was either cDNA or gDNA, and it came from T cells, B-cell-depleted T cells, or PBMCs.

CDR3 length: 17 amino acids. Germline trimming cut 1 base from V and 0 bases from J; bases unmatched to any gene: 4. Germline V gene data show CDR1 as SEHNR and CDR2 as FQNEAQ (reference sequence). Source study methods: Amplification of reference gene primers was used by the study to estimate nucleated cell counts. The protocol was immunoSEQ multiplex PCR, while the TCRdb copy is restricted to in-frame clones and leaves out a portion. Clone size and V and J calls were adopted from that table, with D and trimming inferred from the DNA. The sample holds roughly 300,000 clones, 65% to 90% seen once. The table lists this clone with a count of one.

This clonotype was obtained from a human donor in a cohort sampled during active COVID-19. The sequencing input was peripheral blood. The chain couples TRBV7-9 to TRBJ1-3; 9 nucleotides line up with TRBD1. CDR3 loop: CASSLGGQGRSGNTIYF. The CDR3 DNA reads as TGTGCCAGCAGCTTAGGGGGACAGGGCCGCTCTGGAAACACCATATATTTT.